The 23 T cell receptor beta chains below all came from one sample that was sequenced in a study of vaccination and CD4 T cells after COVID-19. Described treatment: approximately 11-day PBMC culture with coronavirus spike peptide pools or control peptides (ViraFEST assay). Cultured CD4+ T cells had their DNA profiled by the Oncomine TCR Beta short-read assay. TCRdb itself ran the PCR reads through MiXCR, one entry per CDR3 protein. The sample shows 1,500 or so distinct CDR3 sequences, around three quarters of them seen only once. Their antigen targets remain unknown. The specimen comprised CD4+ T cells from blood, cultured in vitro, sampled after SARS-CoV-2 vaccination. All receptors derive from a human donor who had recovered from COVID-19.

The V gene is TRBV7-9, the J gene TRBJ1-1; the match to TRBD1 covers 9 bases. The germline CDR1 and CDR2 sequences are SEHNR and FQNEAQ (reference sequence). The CDR3 runs 15 residues. J was trimmed by 5 bases and V by 5 bases; bases with no gene match: 9. The CDR3: CASSPPGTGRTEAFF. The CDR3 DNA sequence: TGTGCCAGCAGCCCCCCCGGGACAGGGAGGACTGAAGCTTTCTTT.

This clonotype has just a few counts. J is TRBJ1-1 and V is TRBV7-9, with a weak D call TRBD1 (6 bases). V lost 2 bases, J lost 6 bases, and 16 bases lay in between. The CDR3 is 15 amino acids. CDR1 SEHNR and CDR2 FQNEAQ come from the germline V gene (reference sequence). In DNA, the CDR3 is TGTGCCAGCAGCTTAATGGAGGGGGTGCGGGCTGAAGCTTTCTTT. Amino acid sequence: CASSLMEGVRAEAFF.

This rearrangement joins TRBV6-5 to TRBJ1-1, with 7 positions matching TRBD1. V was clipped by 4 bases and J by 1 base; unmatched bases: 3. Germline loops: CDR1 MNHEY, CDR2 SVGAGI. The CDR3 totals 14 residues. CDR3 DNA: TGTGCCAGCAGTTCCGGGACAGCGAACACTGAAGCTTTCTTT. It specifies CASSSGTANTEAFF.

V and J are TRBV6-1 and TRBJ2-6, with D perhaps TRBD2 (6 bases). Trimming cost V 4 bases and J 0 bases, with 19 bases left between them. Germline V CDR1 and CDR2: MNHNS, SASEGT. The CDR3 loop spans 19 amino acids. CDR3 coding DNA: TGTGCCAGCAGTGGGTCCCCGGGGGTGGGCTCCTCTGGGGCCAACGTCCTGACTTTC. Its translation: CASSGSPGVGSSGANVLTF.

This clonotype was recorded a few times. The V and J genes are TRBV20-1 and TRBJ1-1; D gene uncertain. The V and J ends lost 3 bases and 8 bases respectively, with 13 bases between them. Germline V gene data show CDR1 as DFQATT and CDR2 as SNEGSKA (reference sequence). This CDR3 contains 12 residues. The CDR3 DNA reads as TGCAGTGCTAGCGGGGTCGGAAGCGAAGCTTTCTTT. Translated: CSASGVGSEAFF.

The V gene is TRBV7-2, the J gene TRBJ1-5; D remains unclear. Trimming took 1 base from V and 4 from J, leaving 14 bases between them. This CDR3 has 16 residues. Germline V gene data show CDR1 as SGHTA and CDR2 as FQGNSA. CDR3 sequence: CASSLGQSLQNQPQHF. CDR3 nucleotides: TGTGCCAGCAGCTTAGGTCAATCGTTACAGAATCAGCCCCAGCATTTT.

This chain links TRBV29-1 with TRBJ1-2, with a possible D match to TRBD1 (6 bases). The CDR3 sequence is 11 residues long. V dropped 6 bases and J dropped 4 bases, with 9 bases sitting between them. Germline lookup yields CDR1 SQVTM and CDR2 ANQGSEA. The CDR3 reads CSVRGFYGYTF. The CDR3 coding sequence is TGCAGCGTGAGGGGGTTCTATGGCTACACCTTC.

The chain's CDR3 is CASSPQGGQPQHF. The CDR3 DNA sequence: TGTGCCAGCAGTCCACAGGGAGGGCAGCCCCAGCATTTT. This chain joins TRBV25-1 and TRBJ1-5; possibly TRBD1 for D (6 bases). V lost 5 bases, J lost 7 bases, and 12 bases lay in between. Germline assignment: CDR1 MGHDK and CDR2 SYGVNS. The CDR3 loop spans 13 amino acids.

The chain is built from TRBV27 and TRBJ1-2, with TRBD1 matching 7 bases. CDR1 and CDR2 from the germline V gene are MNHEY and SMNVEV (reference sequence). V lost 4 bases, J lost 5 bases, and 4 bases stayed unmatched. The CDR3 contains 13 residues. The CDR3 protein is CASSSRQGYGYTF. Written as DNA, the CDR3 is TGTGCCAGCAGTTCCCGACAGGGATATGGCTACACCTTC.

This clonotype was detected only once. This chain links TRBV11-2 with TRBJ1-2; 8 bases are shared with TRBD1. The CDR3 has 16 amino acids. Trimming removed 2 bases from V and 0 bases from J; junction bases left unmatched: 5. Germline V gene lookup returns CDR1 SGHAT and CDR2 FQNNGV. As DNA, the CDR3 is TGTGCCAGCAGCTTAAGGGACAGGCTAGCTAACTATGGCTACACCTTC. Encoded protein: CASSLRDRLANYGYTF.

About this clonotype itself: The DNA is left out, because the CDR3 cannot be placed on it with certainty; the CDR3 is given as TCRdb lists it. The V and J genes are TRBV7-9 and TRBJ2-7; the table's D call, TRBD1, was not checked against the DNA. Per germline, CDR1 SEHNR and CDR2 FQNEAQ (reference sequence). Including both end residues, the CDR3 is 23 amino acids long. CDR3 amino acids: CASTNQTSMYLCAVRDNSYEQYF.

Comments on this clonotype: A read error is possible here, since a much larger clone lies one base away. The rearrangement uses TRBV28 and TRBJ2-7; D possibly corresponds to TRBD1 (6 bases). CDR3 length: 14 amino acids. V lost 5 bases, J lost 3 bases, and 14 bases lay in between. From germline, CDR1 is MDHEN and CDR2 SYDVKM. CDR3 nucleotide sequence: TGTGCCAGCAGTGCCGGGACAAGTTACTACGAGCAGTACTTC. This codes for CASSAGTSYYEQYF.

This clonotype turned up a few times. This chain connects TRBV6-2 or TRBV6-3 to TRBJ1-5, with TRBD1 matching over 7 bases. The CDR3 has 13 amino acids. J lost 5 bases, V lost 10 bases, and 8 bases had no gene match. Germline V gene lookup returns CDR1 MNHEY and CDR2 SVGEGT. The CDR3 sequence: CATSTGFYQPQHF. In nucleotides, the CDR3 is TGTGCCACGTCGACAGGGTTTTATCAGCCCCAGCATTTT.

This clonotype was found once. The chain recombines TRBV19 with TRBJ2-5; 7 bases match TRBD2. The CDR3 length is 15 residues. Germline-derived CDR1 and CDR2 are LNHDA and SQIVND (reference sequence). The junction had 13 bases not matched to a gene; V was cut back by 7 bases and J by 5 bases. Here the CDR3 DNA reads TGTGCCAGTACCCCGTCCCGGGAGGTTGGGGAGACCCAGTACTTC. Translated, it gives CASTPSREVGETQYF.

Judged by abundance, this clonotype is hyperexpanded. The rearrangement joins TRBV20-1 to TRBJ1-2; D perhaps matches TRBD1 (5 bases). The germline gives CDR1 DFQATT, CDR2 SNEGSKA (reference sequence). The CDR3 is made up of 13 amino acids. V lost 6 bases, J lost 4 bases, and 15 bases lay in between. CDR3 loop: CSAEEAGRYGYTF. In DNA form, the CDR3 reads TGCAGTGCAGAAGAGGCAGGGCGCTATGGCTACACCTTC.

The V gene is TRBV6-5, the J gene TRBJ1-5; 9 positions agree with TRBD1. Per the germline V gene, CDR1 is MNHEY and CDR2 is SVGAGI. This CDR3 region has 14 residues. Unmatched junction bases numbered 5, after V lost 2 bases and J lost 9 bases. CDR3 sequence reads: CASSYPDRGGPQHF. CDR3 nucleotide sequence: TGTGCCAGCAGTTACCCGGACAGGGGCGGGCCCCAGCATTTT.

This chain links TRBV24-1 with TRBJ2-7, with TRBD1 matching over 7 bases. There are 15 residues in the CDR3. CDR1 and CDR2 from the germline V gene are KGHDR and SFDVKD. With V trimmed by 3 bases and J by 2 bases, 6 bases remained unmatched. CDR3 amino acids: CATSDTVRGPYEQYF. The CDR3 DNA sequence: TGTGCCACCAGTGATACCGTTAGGGGGCCCTACGAGCAGTACTTC.

The rearrangement joins TRBV20-1 to TRBJ2-7; TRBD1 might be the D (6 bases). The V gene's germline CDR1 is DFQATT and CDR2 SNEGSKA (reference sequence). V was shortened by 6 bases and J by 0 bases, with 18 bases between the two germline ends. The CDR3 is 15 amino acids. CDR3 nucleotides: TGCAGTGCAAGCCCGGGGACAACTAGCTCCTACGAGCAGTACTTC. This gives the protein CSASPGTTSSYEQYF.

The chain carries TRBV20-1 and TRBJ2-5, with 8 bases lining up with TRBD1. This CDR3 has 15 amino acids. V dropped 5 bases and J dropped 2; count of bases not matched to a gene: 10. The germline CDR1 and CDR2 sequences are DFQATT and SNEGSKA (reference sequence). The CDR3 nucleotides read TGCAGTGCTCCCCTGGCGGGACAGGTTCAAGAGACCCAGTACTTC. Its protein is CSAPLAGQVQETQYF.

The chain has TRBV6-1 and TRBJ2-5, with D tentatively TRBD2 (7 bases). This CDR3 contains 13 residues. Germline V gene sequence: CDR1 MNHNS, CDR2 SASEGT. Trimming removed 7 bases at V and 5 bases at J, with 14 bases between. CDR3 nucleotide sequence: TGTGCCAGCACCCGGGGGGCAGGCGAGACCCAGTACTTC. It translates to CASTRGAGETQYF.

The V call is TRBV6-1, the J call TRBJ2-2; D is tentatively TRBD1 or TRBD2 (5 bases each). Trimming cost V 10 bases and J 3 bases, with 15 bases left between them. Germline V gene sequence: CDR1 MNHNS, CDR2 SASEGT. There are 14 residues in the CDR3. CDR3 sequence: CAIASQGDTGELFF. DNA of the CDR3: TGTGCCATCGCGTCTCAGGGAGACACCGGGGAGCTGTTTTTT.

The V gene is TRBV11-3, the J gene TRBJ1-1; D unresolved. The V gene lost 3 bases and the J gene lost 5 bases, with 4 bases spanning the gap. This CDR3 comprises 11 residues. Germline V gene sequence: CDR1 SGHNT, CDR2 YENEEA. This CDR3 is CASSFSTEAFF. The CDR3 DNA is TGTGCCAGCAGCTTTAGTACTGAAGCTTTCTTT.

The chain joins TRBV20-1 to TRBJ2-3; 12 bases line up with TRBD2. Germline CDR1 is DFQATT and CDR2 is SNEGSKA (reference sequence). This CDR3 region has 15 residues. Trimming cost V 2 bases and J 6 bases; bases outside gene matches: 6. CDR3 DNA sequence: TGCAGTGCTAGACTTCTAGCGGGAGGGCCGGATACGCAGTATTTT. This translates into CSARLLAGGPDTQYF.